This T cell receptor beta chain was profiled in a study of early T cells in non-severe SARS-CoV-2 infection. TCRdb called the 5' RACE reads again in MiXCR, with one record for every CDR3 protein. The sample has some 60,000 distinct CDR3 sequences, 10% seen once. Deletions cut 2 bases from V and 2 bases from J, with 11 bases between. This CDR3 region has 15 residues. Germline CDR1 is LNHDA and CDR2 is SQIVND (reference sequence). This clonotype has more than one count but fewer than ten. The specimen was whole blood. V is TRBV19 and J is TRBJ2-3; D is uncertain. This TCR was sampled from an adult who was a healthcare worker with PCR-confirmed SARS-CoV-2 infection or an uninfected control (not recorded which). The CDR3, as DNA: TGTGCCAGTAGTATATCGACCAGGCCCACAGATACGCAGTATTTT. Translating gives CASSISTRPTDTQYF.